Shown below are 14 T cell receptor beta chains from a single sample sequenced in a study of T-cell reconstitution after alpha-beta-depleted transplantation in children. Unique molecular identifiers were used to barcode this TCRbeta library. TCRdb re-called the PCR reads with MiXCR, one entry per CDR3 protein. The sample has about a million distinct CDR3 sequences, roughly 29% seen once. The specimen was PBMCs, mostly from graft donor cells, collected 360 days after TCRalphabeta/CD19-depleted stem cell transplant. Source of these receptors: a boy in the first two years of life who had a stem cell transplant for SCID, so the T cells may come from the graft donor.

The chain is built from TRBV28 and TRBJ2-7; 10 positions agree with TRBD1. In germline, CDR1 is MDHEN, CDR2 SYDVKM. V gave up 4 bases and J gave up 4 bases; unmatched junction bases: 7. This CDR3 region has 15 residues. The CDR3 DNA follows: TGTGCCAGCAGTTCCGCCGGGACAGGGGTATACGAGCAGTACTTC. This encodes CASSSAGTGVYEQYF.

The chain is built from TRBV10-3 and TRBJ2-7, with TRBD1 matching 9 bases. Germline V lookup: CDR1 ENHRY, CDR2 SYGVKD. The CDR3 consists of 13 residues. Trimming cost V 2 bases and J 6 bases; bases outside gene matches: 2. Written as DNA, the CDR3 is TGTGCCATCAGTGAGGGGACAGGGTTCGAGCAGTACTTC. This gives the protein CAISEGTGFEQYF.

This clonotype was found a few times. The CDR3 spells CASSQAHLTEAFF. The CDR3 DNA reads as TGTGCCAGCAGCCAAGCTCATCTAACTGAAGCTTTCTTT. The J gene is TRBJ1-1, the V gene TRBV4-2; D gene unclear. The CDR3 spans 13 residues. V was shortened by 1 base and J by 5 bases, with 8 bases between the two germline ends. CDR1 is LGHNA, CDR2 YNFKEQ, per germline.

This clonotype turned up a few times. The chain has TRBV4-1 and TRBJ2-5; the D call may be TRBD1 or TRBD2 (6 bases each). CDR3 size: 17 residues. Germline CDR1 is MGHRA and CDR2 is YSYEKL. V was clipped by 0 bases and J by 0 bases, with 14 bases between them. CDR3 DNA sequence: TGCGCCAGCAGCCAAGATGGTCCAGGGGACTACCAAGAGACCCAGTACTTC. This translates into CASSQDGPGDYQETQYF.

The chain links TRBV18 to TRBJ2-1, with TRBD1 identical over 9 bases. Per germline, CDR1 KGHSH and CDR2 LQKENI. After removal of 5 bases from V and 6 bases from J, the junction contained 11 bases not matched to a gene. This CDR3 is built from 16 residues. The CDR3 reads CASSTDQQGARNEQFF. CDR3 nucleotides: TGTGCCAGCTCAACTGATCAACAGGGGGCGCGCAATGAGCAGTTCTTC.

The sample holds one count of this clonotype. At one end, the junction sequence differs from germline, possibly due to a read error. The genes are TRBV27 and TRBJ2-7; TRBD1 matches 8 bases. CDR3 length equals 16 residues. Germline CDR1 reads MNHEY; CDR2 reads SMNVEV (reference sequence). CDR3 sequence (DNA): TGCACCAGCAGTTCGCACCGGGACAGGCTTTCCTACGAGCAGTACTTC. Its translation: CTSSSHRDRLSYEQYF.

J is TRBJ2-3 and V is TRBV7-9; 7 bases agree with TRBD2. The trim removed 3 bases at V and 2 bases at J, leaving 5 bases unmatched. Per the germline V gene, CDR1 is SEHNR and CDR2 is FQNEAQ (reference sequence). CDR3 length: 15 amino acids. The CDR3: CASSLKRGPTDTQYF. Here the CDR3 DNA reads TGTGCCAGCAGCTTGAAGCGGGGTCCCACAGATACGCAGTATTTT.

V is TRBV4-1 and J is TRBJ2-3; D unresolved. The CDR3 spans 17 residues. Germline V gene lookup returns CDR1 MGHRA and CDR2 YSYEKL. V was trimmed by 0 bases and J by 2 bases, leaving 15 bases between them. The CDR3: CASSQDGVLFFTDTQYF. The CDR3, as DNA: TGCGCCAGCAGCCAAGATGGCGTCCTTTTCTTCACAGATACGCAGTATTTT.

This clonotype appeared once. The V gene is TRBV6-2 or TRBV6-3, the J gene TRBJ2-7, with a possible D match to TRBD1 (6 bases). The CDR3 is 15 amino acids. Looked up from germline, CDR1 is MNHEY and CDR2 is SVGEGT. V lost 5 bases and J lost 2, with 16 bases in between. CDR3 in DNA: TGTGCCAGCAGTAGGCGGGTCAGGGGTACCTACGAGCAGTACTTC. This translates into CASSRRVRGTYEQYF.

V usage is TRBV20-1 and J usage is TRBJ2-1, with D perhaps matching TRBD1 (5 bases). V shed 5 bases and J shed 8 bases, with 10 bases lying between them. The length of the CDR3 is 11 residues. Germline lookup yields CDR1 DFQATT and CDR2 SNEGSKA (reference sequence). CDR3 DNA sequence: TGCAGTGCTCTCAGGGTGTATGAGCAGTTCTTC. It yields the protein CSALRVYEQFF.

This clonotype was counted only a few times. The rearrangement uses TRBV20-1 and TRBJ1-5; no reliable D call. The V gene's germline CDR1 is DFQATT and CDR2 SNEGSKA (reference sequence). The germline V and J ends were trimmed by 3 bases and 1 base, with 10 bases remaining between them. The CDR3 length is 14 residues. Here the CDR3 DNA reads TGCAGTGCTAGGGGCGACACAAGCAATCAGCCCCAGCATTTT. Its protein product is CSARGDTSNQPQHF.

The sample holds a few counts of this clonotype. A read error may produce the germline difference seen at one junction end. The V gene is TRBV4-2, the J gene TRBJ2-7, with D perhaps matching TRBD2 (6 bases). The germline gives CDR1 LGHNA, CDR2 YNFKEQ. This CDR3 region has 17 residues. The CDR3: CASNQVAGLRDPYEQYF. The CDR3, as DNA: TGTGCCAGCAACCAAGTGGCGGGGTTGAGAGACCCCTACGAGCAGTACTTC.

The genes are TRBV10-3 and TRBJ2-3; 8 bases fit TRBD2. Unmatched junction bases numbered 10, after V lost 6 bases and J lost 2 bases. The germline V gene has CDR1 ENHRY and CDR2 SYGVKD. The CDR3 runs to 16 residues. CDR3 protein: CAISPGREGTTDTQYF. CDR3 sequence (DNA): TGTGCCATCAGCCCAGGACGGGAGGGAACCACAGATACGCAGTATTTT.

This clonotype was detected only a few times. CDR3 residues: CASSQLGLAQETQYF. The CDR3 DNA reads as TGCGCCAGCAGCCAGTTGGGACTGGCCCAAGAGACCCAGTACTTC. The chain combines TRBV4-1 with TRBJ2-5; a possible D gene is TRBD2 (6 bases). V was trimmed by 3 bases and J by 1 base, leaving 12 bases between them. The germline V gene encodes CDR1 MGHRA and CDR2 YSYEKL. This CDR3 has 15 amino acids.